Below are 22 T cell receptor beta chains sequenced from a single sample in a study of a mutant IDH1 vaccine in newly diagnosed glioma. The protocol was immunoSEQ multiplex PCR, while the TCRdb copy is restricted to in-frame clones and leaves out a portion. The data contain fewer than 85,000 clones, about 81% of them singletons. These TCRs' antigens remain unknown. Described time point: week 47, end of study. In the vaccine, a single dose held 300 ug of the mutant IDH1 20-mer peptide, along with topical imiquimod. This specimen was PBMCs, taken from a glioma patient whose treatment included an IDH1 peptide vaccine. These receptors all come from a man aged 40-49 years with glioma.

The V and J genes are TRBV6-1 and TRBJ2-7; 10 nucleotides match TRBD1. The germline V gene encodes CDR1 MNHNS and CDR2 SASEGT. This CDR3 region has 13 residues. J was trimmed by 6 bases and V by 5 bases; bases with no gene match: 4. The CDR3 DNA is TGTGCCAGCAGTTTGACAGGGGGCGGCGAGCAGTACTTC. This codes for CASSLTGGGEQYF.

The CDR3 coding sequence is TGTGCCAGCAGTTACTCGGGCCGGGATACGCAGTATTTT. Translation gives CASSYSGRDTQYF. The chain is built from TRBV6-6 and TRBJ2-3; D gene unclear. Germline V CDR1 and CDR2: MNHNY, SVGAGI (reference sequence). V gave up 0 bases and J gave up 6 bases, with 7 bases separating them. This CDR3 contains 13 residues.

The V and J genes are TRBV7-3 and TRBJ2-3, with D maybe TRBD2 (5 bases). Trimming took off 5 bases at V and 0 bases at J, with 9 bases between the two ends. The germline V gene has CDR1 SGHTA and CDR2 FQGTGA. This CDR3 is built from 14 residues. CDR3 in amino acids: CASSAGYSTDTQYF. The CDR3 DNA reads as TGTGCCAGCAGCGCGGGTTATAGCACAGATACGCAGTATTTT.

V gene TRBV15 combines with J gene TRBJ2-1; 8 bases are a match to TRBD2. The CDR3 length is 13 residues. CDR1 and CDR2 from the germline V gene are LNHNV and YYDKDF (reference sequence). V was clipped by 8 bases and J by 9 bases; unmatched bases: 9. CDR3 DNA: TGTGCCACCTCCAAGCGGGAGTCGGGTGAGCAGTTCTTC. It is translated as CATSKRESGEQFF.

The chain carries TRBV4-3 and TRBJ2-7; 8 bases align to TRBD2. V dropped 1 base and J dropped 2; count of bases not matched to a gene: 4. This CDR3 contains 15 residues. Germline V lookup: CDR1 LGHNA, CDR2 YSLEER. CDR3 in amino acids: CASSQALAAAYEQYF. The CDR3 coding sequence is TGCGCCAGCAGCCAAGCACTAGCGGCTGCCTACGAGCAGTACTTC.

The chain couples TRBV4-2 to TRBJ2-3; 10 positions match TRBD2. The length of the CDR3 is 15 residues. Germline V gene sequence: CDR1 LGHNA, CDR2 YNFKEQ. After removal of 3 bases from V and 4 bases from J, the junction contained 4 bases not matched to a gene. CDR3: CASSHEAGGPDTQYF. The CDR3 region has the DNA TGTGCCAGCAGCCACGAAGCGGGGGGGCCAGATACGCAGTATTTT.

CDR3 amino acids: CASSLGLQLFF. The CDR3 DNA sequence: TGTGCCAGCAGCTTGGGGTTACAACTGTTTTTT. V and J are TRBV5-4 and TRBJ1-4; D is ambiguous. Germline CDR1 and CDR2: SGHNT and YYREEE (reference sequence). The CDR3 spans 11 residues. Trimming shortened V by 0 bases and J by 12 bases, and 6 bases separated the two germline ends.

This clone occurred a few times. The rearrangement uses TRBV19 and TRBJ1-4; D perhaps matches TRBD1 (6 bases). There are 16 residues in the CDR3. CDR1 is LNHDA and CDR2 is SQIVND in the germline V gene (reference sequence). Trimming took 5 bases from V and 0 from J, leaving 13 bases between them. CDR3 region: CASSPRDIATNEKLFF. The CDR3 DNA follows: TGTGCCAGTAGTCCCCGGGACATTGCAACTAATGAAAAACTGTTTTTT. Complete variable domain (other parts from reference TRBV19 and TRBJ1-4): DGGITQSPKYLFRKEGQNVTLSCEQNLNHDAMYWYRQDPGQGLRLIYYSQIVNDFQKGDIAEGYSVSREKKESFPLTVTSAQKNPTAFYLCASSPRDIATNEKLFFGSGTQLSVL.

The V and J genes are TRBV19 and TRBJ1-5; possible D gene TRBD1, 6 bases. The germline gives CDR1 LNHDA, CDR2 SQIVND (reference sequence). The CDR3 is made up of 19 amino acids. Trimming pared 2 bases from V and 5 bases from J, leaving 25 bases between. In nucleotides, the CDR3 is TGTGCCAGTAGTATACTTGGCCTACTACAGGGTAGTATGGATCAGCCCCAGCATTTT. Translation gives CASSILGLLQGSMDQPQHF.

The rearrangement links TRBV7-6 to TRBJ1-3, with no clear D. This CDR3 spans 14 amino acids. V lost 5 bases, J lost 2 bases, and 10 bases lay in between. Per the germline V gene, CDR1 is SGHVS and CDR2 is FNYEAQ. The CDR3 DNA follows: TGTGCCAGCAGCCGTAATTACCCTGGAAACACCATATATTTT. Translating gives CASSRNYPGNTIYF. The full variable domain, its missing parts supplied by reference TRBV7-6 and TRBJ1-3, is GAGVSQSPRYKVTKRGQDVALRCDPISGHVSLYWYRQALGQGPEFLTYFNYEAQQDKSGLPNDRFSAERPEGSISTLTIQRTEQRDSAMYRCASSRNYPGNTIYFGEGSWLTVV.

This clone came up a few times. The CDR3 region is CASSDRLGPGSNQPQHF. The CDR3 nucleotides are TGTGCCAGCAGCGATAGATTGGGGCCAGGCAGCAATCAGCCCCAGCATTTT. The chain is built from TRBV7-9 and TRBJ1-5, with a weak D call TRBD1 (5 bases). Germline V CDR1 and CDR2: SEHNR, FQNEAQ (reference sequence). The V and J ends lost 5 bases and 1 base respectively, with 18 bases between them. CDR3 length equals 17 residues.

This sequence joins TRBV6-4 and TRBJ1-1; 7 bases agree with TRBD1. J was trimmed by 0 bases and V by 4 bases; bases with no gene match: 2. CDR3 size: 14 residues. Germline CDR1 and CDR2: MRHNA and SNTAGT. The CDR3 loop is CASSVDRVNTEAFF. In DNA form, the CDR3 reads TGTGCCAGCAGTGTCGACAGGGTGAACACTGAAGCTTTCTTT.

The CDR3 sequence: CASSPGQTYGYTF. For the CDR3, the DNA is TGTGCCAGCAGCCCCGGACAGACCTATGGCTACACCTTC. V usage is TRBV7-9 and J usage is TRBJ1-2; weak D call: TRBD1 (6 bases). Germline V gene data show CDR1 as SEHNR and CDR2 as FQNEAQ (reference sequence). Trimming removed 5 bases at V and 4 bases at J, with 11 bases between. The CDR3 totals 13 residues. The entire variable domain, with the rest obtained from reference TRBV7-9 and TRBJ1-2, is as follows: DTGVSQNPRHKITKRGQNVTFRCDPISEHNRLYWYRQTLGQGPEFLTYFQNEAQLEKSRLLSDRFSAERPKGSFSTLEIQRTEQGDSAMYLCASSPGQTYGYTFGSGTRLTVV.

The genes are TRBV7-2 and TRBJ2-5, with TRBD2 as a possible D gene (7 bases). The CDR3 covers 15 residues. Germline assignment: CDR1 SGHTA and CDR2 FQGNSA. Trimming removed 8 bases at V and 4 bases at J, with 20 bases between. The CDR3 spells CASGPGGLPGETQYF. CDR3 coding DNA: TGTGCCAGCGGCCCCGGGGGGCTCCCCGGAGAGACCCAGTACTTC.

Remarks on this clone: The junction differs from germline at one of its ends, possibly a read error. The rearrangement uses TRBV7-7 and TRBJ2-2, with D uncertain. This CDR3 is 13 amino acids long. Germline-derived CDR1 and CDR2 are SSHAT and FNYEAQ (reference sequence). CDR3 in DNA: TGTGCTAGCAGCCCGAAGGAAGCCGGGGAGCTGTTTTTT. This codes for CASSPKEAGELFF.

This clone occurred once. V and J are TRBV30 and TRBJ1-2, with a possible D match to TRBD1 (5 bases). Germline values: CDR1 GTSNPN, CDR2 SVGIG (reference sequence). CDR3 length: 15 amino acids. V lost 1 base and J lost 3, with 15 bases in between. Written as DNA, the CDR3 is TGTGCCTGGAGTGCCACCCGGGACGGTCACTATGGCTACACCTTC. It yields the protein CAWSATRDGHYGYTF.

This clone was recorded a few times. The chain employs TRBV5-6 and TRBJ2-7; perhaps TRBD1 as D (6 bases). The CDR3 extends over 13 amino acids. Germline V gene lookup returns CDR1 SGHDT and CDR2 YYEEEE. The germline V and J ends were trimmed by 1 base and 5 bases, with 10 bases remaining between them. CDR3 coding DNA: TGTGCCAGCAGCTTGTTCGCAGGGGACGAGCAGTACTTC. Its translation is CASSLFAGDEQYF.

This chain joins TRBV4-3 and TRBJ2-3; 9 bases fit TRBD2. Unmatched junction bases numbered 4, after V lost 0 bases and J lost 0 bases. Germline values: CDR1 LGHNA, CDR2 YSLEER. The CDR3 covers 17 residues. CDR3 DNA: TGCGCCAGCAGCCAAGATTGGGCGGGGGGGAGCACAGATACGCAGTATTTT. Its protein product is CASSQDWAGGSTDTQYF.

The V gene is TRBV15, the J gene TRBJ1-5; no clear D gene. The CDR3 runs 16 residues. The ends were cut back, 0 bases at V and 3 bases at J, with 12 bases in the middle. Germline V gene sequence: CDR1 LNHNV, CDR2 YYDKDF (reference sequence). The CDR3: CATSRDGNIDNQPQHF. CDR3 nucleotide sequence: TGTGCCACCAGCAGAGATGGGAACATTGACAATCAGCCCCAGCATTTT.

V usage is TRBV5-1 and J usage is TRBJ2-3; 9 nucleotides line up with TRBD1. This CDR3 spans 15 amino acids. CDR1 is SGHRS and CDR2 is YFSETQ in the germline V gene. Trimming took 4 bases from V and 5 from J; bases not matched to a gene: 8. The CDR3 reads CASSKSGTGRDTQYF. The CDR3, as DNA: TGCGCCAGCAGCAAGTCCGGGACAGGGAGAGATACGCAGTATTTT.

Written as DNA, the CDR3 is TGCGCCAGCAGCTTGTGGGACAGGCTGGGCGGGGAGCTGTTTTTT. As protein: CASSLWDRLGGELFF. The chain links TRBV5-1 to TRBJ2-2, with 8 nucleotides matching TRBD1. The CDR3 is 15 residues long. The germline V gene has CDR1 SGHRS and CDR2 YFSETQ. The junction had 6 bases not matched to a gene; V was cut back by 1 base and J by 7 bases.

The rearrangement joins TRBV7-8 to TRBJ2-7; maybe TRBD1 (5 bases). Germline CDR1 and CDR2: SGHVS and FQNEAQ. This CDR3 comprises 13 residues. V was cut by 1 base and J by 2 bases, with 6 bases left in between. Here the CDR3 reads CASSLETAYEQYF. DNA for the CDR3: TGTGCCAGCAGCTTAGAGACAGCCTACGAGCAGTACTTC. The full variable domain, with the rest looked up from reference TRBV7-8 and TRBJ2-7, is GAGVSQSPRYKVAKRGQDVALRCDPISGHVSLFWYQQALGQGPEFLTYFQNEAQLDKSGLPSDRFFAERPEGSVSTLKIQRTQQEDSAVYLCASSLETAYEQYFGPGTRLTVT.